The text below deals with one TCR beta chain. Its cognate antigen has yet to be identified. One base away there is no much larger clone; base qualities are not given. Every donor was a healthy Caucasian. Three pairs of female monozygotic twins, all aged about 18 to 30 years, were included in the twin cohort. The RNA used for TCR libraries was isolated from peripheral blood mononuclear cells. This sample was included in a study of identical twins (dated by TCRdb to 2015 to 2016). Study-wide context: To test whether fetal clonotypes persist, the study used deep sequencing on TCR alpha and beta repertoires from monozygotic twins, unrelated adults of various ages, and cord blood. To rule out contamination, the twin experiments were replicated at different times with different library preparation protocols. Study-wide findings and limitations: Zero-insertion analyses could be partly confounded by invariant T cells such as MAIT and iNKT, although diverse VJ usage argued against such confounding for most clonotypes. Compared with coincidental sharing between unrelated individuals, an excess of low generation-probability sequences was observed among out-of-frame TCR alpha sequences shared between twins. Because the same donors could not be followed over many years, the conclusions relied on cross-sectional statistical analysis. Recombination models systematically underestimated out-of-frame TCR alpha sharing in monozygotic twins but agreed with sharing between unrelated individuals. A weaker excess of twin sharing was found in beta out-of-frame sequences because the signal-to-noise ratio was lowered by fewer shared sequences. Abundant cord blood beta clonotypes had fewer insertions, young adult naive repertoires showed a similar but weaker trend, and memory repertoires showed no such trend.

The method was 5' RACE. TCRdb shows the sequencer as Illumina HiSeq 2000. A universal primer binding site was added through template switching, and the final cDNA carried a unique molecular identifier so that TCR cDNA molecules could be counted accurately. Specific primers in the conserved constant-segment region were used to synthesize first-strand cDNA for TCR alpha and beta chains. Each cDNA library was double barcoded, with a SMART-Mk sample barcode plus Illumina barcodes, to control for contamination. TruSeq adapter sequences, together with Illumina sample barcodes, were added in two successive PCR steps. The Illumina HiSeq platform was used with custom primers to sequence TCR alpha and beta cDNA libraries. The paper's data handling went like this. Unique molecular identifiers were extracted from raw reads with MiGEC, and CDR3 positions were determined with MiXCR. For each individual, recombination models were inferred using an EM algorithm with the repgenHMM and IGoR tools. The tcR package in R was used for shared clonotype analysis, with sharing normalized by the product of cloneset sizes. To study raw recombination free of thymic and clonal selection effects, out-of-frame nonproductive sequences were analyzed. TCRdb itself trimmed the public reads at Q25 with fastp, ran MiXCR and retained productive beta chains. Rows with a matching CDR3 protein are joined into one entry that keeps the most common DNA and genes. These V and J calls rely on TCRdb rather than the paper's analysis. The sample data list 570,000 or so distinct CDR3 sequences, and roughly 9.5% of these were observed just once. The top ten clones comprise roughly 3% of the sample.

Measured from the cysteine to the phenylalanine, the CDR3 is 14 residues long. Only CDR3 DNA remains: 42 bases, in frame from the first base. Trimmed from V: 1 base; trimmed from J: 8 bases; junction bases lacking a gene match: 5. Looking up the germline V gene yields CDR1 MNHNS and CDR2 SASEGT. These data also formed part of another study, on yellow fever vaccine responses in identical twins. Looking at the second paper: The T cell response to vaccination in identical twins was reported by the authors to appear partly convergent and partly personalized. In identical twins, the study followed T cell clones that responded to the vaccine with precision.

The rearrangement combines TRBV6-1 with TRBJ2-1; 7 bases in between match TRBD2. This clonotype was obtained from a young woman in good health. Sequenced sample: PBMCs. The CDR3 corresponds to CASSEGGTTHEQFF. At the DNA level, the sequence is TGTGCCAGCAGTGAAGGAGGGACTACCCATGAGCAGTTCTTC.